This T cell receptor (beta chain) was documented in a study of T-cell memory formation after mild COVID-19 (dated by TCRdb to 2020 to 2022). Some background on the complete study: Most TCR sequence clusters were specific to one of the two donors. The cohort was made up of two young adult volunteers, one female and one male, who were previously healthy. In a couple of donors, T-cell clones that expanded and contracted after mild COVID-19 were tracked by sequencing TCRalpha and TCRbeta repertoires over time.

Ficoll-Paque density gradient centrifugation was used to isolate PBMCs. TCRdb names Illumina NovaSeq 6000 as the instrument used. TCRalpha and TCRbeta cDNA libraries were constructed by 5'RACE with constant-segment primers, with sample barcodes and unique molecular identifiers being introduced. RNA was extracted from every sample with Trizol reagent. Library amplification was performed in two PCR steps, and a second sample barcode and Illumina TruSeq adapters were introduced in the second step. Sequencing of libraries was performed on an Illumina NovaSeq with 2 x 150 bp paired-end reads. From the authors' description of their analysis: Reads were demultiplexed and collapsed into UMI-guided consensus sequences with migec v1.2.7. Using mixcr v2.1.11, UMI consensuses were aligned to TRA and TRB V and J templates and then assembled into clonotypes. A clonotype was counted as expanded or contracted only when both edgeR and NoisET called the clonotype significant, with the noise models trained on biological replicates. edgeR calls used a false discovery rate-adjusted p below 0.01 and a log2 fold-change threshold of 1. As an exploratory analysis of dynamics, max-normalized trajectories of the 1000 most abundant clonotypes were examined with PCA combined with hierarchical clustering. Separately sequenced CD4+ and CD8+ repertoires were used to assign a CD4 or CD8 phenotype to each responding clone. TCRdb took the public reads, trimmed them with fastp at Q25, ran MiXCR for clone calling and kept in-frame beta chains. Under each unique CDR3 protein, matching rows form one entry showing the most common genes and DNA. Here the V and J calls rest on TCRdb's processing, not on the authors' analysis. This sample is represented by around 320,000 distinct CDR3 sequences; roughly 13% of them were singletons. Around 20% of the sample is held by the ten biggest clonotypes.

V lost 6 bases and J lost 1 base; the stretch between them is 13 bases long. From its cysteine to its phenylalanine, the CDR3 spans 15 amino acids. Left in the record is the CDR3 DNA by itself, 45 bases read in frame from the first base. The full study reports these points: SARS-CoV-2 specificity of the second-wave clones peaking on day 37 was not confirmed. The study included only two mild cases, and larger cohorts that include severe cases with pre-infection samples were judged to be necessary. Balanced CD4/CD8 phenotypes were observed for clones contracting from day 15 to 85, whereas a bias towards CD4+ was observed for a second wave of clones expanding from day 15 to 37. Contracting CD4+ clones were located mainly in the CM and EM memory subsets, whereas CD8+ clones were found to be enriched in EMRA. Some responding clones were found in pre-infection memory, which suggests that pre-existing cross-reactive memory T cells took part in the SARS-CoV-2 response.

This clonotype occurred a few times. Which antigen it targets is not known. No qualities accompany the bases; no much larger clone lies one base away. The source of this sequence is a man between 18 and 35 years old who had mild COVID-19 (a few samples of this study predate the infection). The sample titles of this study are shuffled in the database, so cell type and time point are left out; the donor was told from shared clones. Sequencing was carried out using PBMCs or a T cell subset sorted from them (not recorded which). The rearranged chain carries TRBV12-3 or TRBV12-4 and TRBJ2-1; TRBD1 is perhaps the D gene, given 7 matching bases. The DNA is as follows: TGTGCCAGCAGGTCAGGGGGGACTTCCTACAATGAGCAGTTCTTC. Its coded protein is CASRSGGTSYNEQFF.